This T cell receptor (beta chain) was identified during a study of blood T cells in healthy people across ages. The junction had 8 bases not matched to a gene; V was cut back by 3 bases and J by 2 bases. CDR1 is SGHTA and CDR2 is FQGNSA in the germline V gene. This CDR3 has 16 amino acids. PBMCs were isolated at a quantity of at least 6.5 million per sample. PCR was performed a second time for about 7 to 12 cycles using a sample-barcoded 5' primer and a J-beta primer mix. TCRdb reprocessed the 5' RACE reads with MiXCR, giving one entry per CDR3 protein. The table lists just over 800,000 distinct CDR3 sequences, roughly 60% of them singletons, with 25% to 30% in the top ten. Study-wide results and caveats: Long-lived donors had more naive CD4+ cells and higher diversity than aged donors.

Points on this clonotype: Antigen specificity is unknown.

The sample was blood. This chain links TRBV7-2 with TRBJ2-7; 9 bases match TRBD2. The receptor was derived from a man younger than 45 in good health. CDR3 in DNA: TGTGCCAGCAGCTTCCCGATAGCGGGGGACCCCTACGAGCAGTACTTC. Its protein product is CASSFPIAGDPYEQYF.